What follows is one T cell receptor (beta chain) and its context. Its antigen is undetermined. V shed 1 base and J 4 bases; nucleotides not matched to a gene: 5. This CDR3 has 15 residues. CDR1 is MGHRA and CDR2 is YSYEKL in the germline V gene. These data are taken from a study of cytomegalovirus exposure and HLA in healthy donors. As for the study in general: One earlier analysis, a look at approximately 190 million T cells, found roughly 110 million unique TCR beta sequences.

It was with 60 Vbeta and 13 Jbeta primers that the PCR ran. The data were produced by immunoSEQ multiplex PCR, yet TCRdb's version contains in-frame clones alone and is incomplete. This table has 130,000 to 150,000 clones, approximately 77% appearing once. Whole-study findings and limits: One variant, a missense change in DCLRE1C, was linked in a later analysis to TCR beta V- and J-gene trimming. 16,951 TCR beta sequences were associated with HLA alleles at 0.05 false discovery rate in a later analysis. Reported performance of the classifier showed diagnosis of cytomegalovirus status with high specificity and sensitivity.

This sequence joins TRBV4-1 and TRBJ2-5, with TRBD2 identical over 8 bases. The sequence was collected from a woman in her fifties or sixties in good health and CMV-seronegative. The sequencing sample was made of PBMCs. The CDR3 spells CASSQGPSGGETQYF. The CDR3 nucleotides read TGCGCCAGCAGCCAAGGACCCAGCGGGGGAGAGACCCAGTACTTC.